One sample yielded the 30 T cell receptor beta chains listed below, sequenced in a study of CD8+ T cells in alopecia areata. Reverse transcribed after extraction, RNA yielded cDNA as the sequencing template. Produced via immunoSEQ multiplex PCR; TCRdb's table is partial and in-frame only. This sample has 150,000 to 200,000 clones; 63% occur once, and the top ten carry around 1.6%. The input for sequencing was CD4+ T cells sorted from blood, taken at week 0. These receptors were obtained from a human donor with alopecia areata.

The gene calls are TRBV13 and TRBJ2-2; D not resolved. The ends were cut back, 5 bases at V and 7 bases at J, with 8 bases in the middle. Germline V gene sequence: CDR1 PRHDT, CDR2 FYEKMQ (reference sequence). This CDR3 has 12 residues. CDR3 nucleotide sequence: TGTGCCAGCAGCCTTGTGGACGGGGAGCTGTTTTTT. As protein: CASSLVDGELFF.

This clone was counted between two and nine times. V gene TRBV6-1 combines with J gene TRBJ2-7; D unresolved. The CDR3 has 13 amino acids. V lost 11 bases and J 0 bases, leaving 14 bases between the germline ends. CDR1 is MNHNS, CDR2 SASEGT, per germline. The CDR3 DNA reads TGTGCCTCTTCCGCCTCTGGCTCCTACGAGCAGTACTTC. Its translation is CASSASGSYEQYF.

The chain links TRBV5-6 to TRBJ2-3, with D possibly TRBD2 on 5 matching bases. The CDR3 totals 14 residues. Germline CDR1 reads SGHDT; CDR2 reads YYEEEE. V was shortened by 2 bases and J by 8 bases, with 15 bases between the two germline ends. CDR3 DNA: TGTGCCAGCAGCTTATATCAGGAGGTCGGTACGCAGTATTTT. It codes for CASSLYQEVGTQYF.

This clone was detected once. V and J are TRBV5-1 and TRBJ2-6; the D is unclear. V was trimmed by 0 bases and J by 1 base, leaving 2 bases between them. CDR1 and CDR2 (germline): SGHRS, YFSETQ. The length of the CDR3 is 14 residues. CDR3 nucleotides: TGCGCCAGCAGCTTGGGGTCTGGGGCCAACGTCCTGACTTTC. The encoded protein is CASSLGSGANVLTF. The variable domain in full, completed from reference TRBV5-1 and TRBJ2-6, reads KAGVTQTPRYLIKTRGQQVTLSCSPISGHRSVSWYQQTPGQGLQFLFEYFSETQRNKGNFPGRFSGRQFSNSRSEMNVSTLELGDSALYLCASSLGSGANVLTFGAGSRLTVL.

This clone was seen more than once but under ten times. V gene TRBV7-2 combines with J gene TRBJ2-7; D tentatively reads TRBD1 or TRBD2 (5 bases each). The CDR3 is made up of 15 amino acids. CDR1 SGHTA and CDR2 FQGNSA come from the germline V gene. V lost 3 bases and J 0 bases, leaving 12 bases between the germline ends. The CDR3 sequence: CASSFEWGSSYEQYF. The CDR3 region has the DNA TGTGCCAGCAGCTTCGAGTGGGGGAGCTCCTACGAGCAGTACTTC.

This clone appeared a few times. The J gene is TRBJ2-5, the V gene TRBV29-1; no reliable D call. V was cut by 7 bases and J by 6 bases, with 12 bases left in between. This CDR3 region has 11 residues. Germline CDR1 reads SQVTM; CDR2 reads ANQGSEA. The CDR3 sequence is CSADALQTQYF. For the CDR3, the DNA is TGCAGCGCCGACGCTCTACAGACCCAGTACTTC.

V and J are TRBV5-1 and TRBJ2-5; a weak D match, TRBD2 (5 bases). Germline CDR1 SGHRS, CDR2 YFSETQ. The CDR3 extends over 14 amino acids. V dropped 0 bases and J dropped 1 base, with 7 bases sitting between them. The CDR3 DNA sequence: TGCGCCAGCAGCTTGGGGGAGACCCAAGAGACCCAGTACTTC. As protein: CASSLGETQETQYF.

This chain links TRBV10-3 with TRBJ1-6; 8 bases map to TRBD1. Germline CDR1 is ENHRY and CDR2 is SYGVKD. The CDR3 is made up of 12 amino acids. The V segment lost 8 bases and the J segment 8 bases; nucleotides outside the gene matches: 2. The CDR3 loop is CAIGTGDSPLHF. As DNA, the CDR3 is TGTGCCATCGGGACAGGTGATTCACCCCTCCACTTT.

This sequence joins TRBV10-3 and TRBJ1-2; D is unclear. Germline assignment: CDR1 ENHRY and CDR2 SYGVKD. The CDR3 sequence is 12 residues long. Between the trimmed V and J ends, which lost 2 bases and 3 bases, there was a span of 4 bases. CDR3 region: CAISEPDYGYTF. The CDR3 DNA is TGTGCCATCAGTGAGCCCGACTATGGCTACACCTTC.

V and J are TRBV29-1 and TRBJ2-7; D not resolved. CDR3 length: 12 residues. The ends were cut back, 7 bases at V and 0 bases at J, with 10 bases in the middle. Germline CDR1 is SQVTM and CDR2 is ANQGSEA. CDR3 region: CSAFSISYEQYF. CDR3 bases: TGCAGCGCTTTTAGTATCTCCTACGAGCAGTACTTC.

This clone was observed a handful of times. The rearrangement links TRBV10-3 to TRBJ2-6; D remains ambiguous. The CDR3 is 15 residues long. CDR1 ENHRY and CDR2 SYGVKD come from the germline V gene. Trimming pared 3 bases from V and 0 bases from J, leaving 6 bases between. CDR3 DNA: TGTGCCATCAGTGATCCTTACTCTGGGGCCAACGTCCTGACTTTC. As protein: CAISDPYSGANVLTF.

The count of this clone is one. V and J are TRBV9 and TRBJ2-2, with D perhaps TRBD1 or TRBD2 (5 bases each). Germline assignment: CDR1 SGDLS and CDR2 YYNGEE. V dropped 4 bases and J dropped 5 bases, with 15 bases sitting between them. The length of the CDR3 is 15 residues. CDR3 bases: TGTGCCAGCAGCATCATAAGCGAGGGGACCGGGGAGCTGTTTTTT. This codes for CASSIISEGTGELFF.

Only a few counts were recorded for this clone. The gene calls are TRBV29-1 and TRBJ2-3; 8 bases align to TRBD1. Trimming removed 4 bases from V and 5 bases from J; junction bases left unmatched: 8. CDR1 is SQVTM and CDR2 is ANQGSEA in the germline V gene. This CDR3 contains 14 residues. The CDR3 loop reads CSVVDREYGDTQYF. The CDR3 region has the DNA TGCAGCGTTGTGGACAGGGAGTATGGAGATACGCAGTATTTT.

The rearrangement links TRBV28 to TRBJ1-2; 7 nucleotides match TRBD1. Germline assignment: CDR1 MDHEN and CDR2 SYDVKM. The V gene end was trimmed by 6 bases and the J gene end by 7 bases; junction bases not matched to a gene: 8. The CDR3 runs to 13 residues. CDR3 in DNA: TGTGCCAGCAGACAGAGACAGGGAGGTGGCTACACCTTC. Its translation: CASRQRQGGGYTF.

The chain couples TRBV9 to TRBJ2-1, with 9 nucleotides matching TRBD2. This CDR3 has 13 residues. The germline CDR1 and CDR2 sequences are SGDLS and YYNGEE. Trimming took 1 base from V and 13 from J; bases not matched to a gene: 6. The CDR3 reads CASSVLAGSQQFF. CDR3 sequence (DNA): TGTGCCAGCAGCGTACTAGCGGGGAGCCAACAGTTCTTC.

The chain uses TRBV25-1 and TRBJ1-2, with a possible D match to TRBD1 (5 bases). This CDR3 spans 14 amino acids. Germline CDR1 is MGHDK and CDR2 is SYGVNS. Trimming shortened V by 4 bases and J by 4 bases, and 13 bases separated the two germline ends. For the CDR3, the DNA is TGTGCCAGCAGTGCCCCAGGGCCCCCCTATGGCTACACCTTC. It specifies CASSAPGPPYGYTF.

This clone was recorded once. V gene TRBV25-1 combines with J gene TRBJ1-4; 7 bases map to TRBD1. V dropped 1 base and J dropped 8; count of bases not matched to a gene: 7. This CDR3 is built from 15 residues. CDR1 and CDR2 from the germline V gene are MGHDK and SYGVNS. The CDR3 is CASSEWGRGGEKLFF. CDR3 nucleotide sequence: TGTGCCAGCAGTGAATGGGGCAGGGGGGGAGAAAAACTGTTTTTT.

The chain recombines TRBV5-6 with TRBJ2-3; D is possibly TRBD2 (6 bases). The CDR3 loop spans 17 amino acids. V lost 2 bases, J lost 4 bases, and 20 bases lay in between. CDR1 and CDR2 from the germline V gene are SGHDT and YYEEEE. The CDR3 DNA reads TGTGCCAGCAGCTTACTGACGGGCGGGGTATCATCAGATACGCAGTATTTT. Protein sequence: CASSLLTGGVSSDTQYF.

This clone was observed a few times. The CDR3 protein is CATSRDPRYEQYF. In nucleotides, the CDR3 is TGTGCCACCAGCAGAGATCCTCGGTACGAGCAGTACTTC. The J gene is TRBJ2-7, the V gene TRBV15; D is uncertain. This CDR3 has 13 residues. Germline V gene lookup returns CDR1 LNHNV and CDR2 YYDKDF (reference sequence). Trimming took 0 bases from V and 4 from J, leaving 7 bases between them. Full variable domain (outside the CDR3, taken from reference TRBV15 and TRBJ2-7): DAMVIQNPRYQVTQFGKPVTLSCSQTLNHNVMYWYQQKSSQAPKLLFHYYDKDFNNEADTPDNFQSRRPNTSFCFLDIRSPGLGDTAMYLCATSRDPRYEQYFGPGTRLTVT.

This clone showed up just once. The rearrangement joins TRBV4-3 to TRBJ1-2; D gene unclear. CDR3 length: 15 amino acids. Germline CDR1 and CDR2: LGHNA and YSLEER. V lost 1 base and J 6 bases, leaving 15 bases between the germline ends. The chain's CDR3 is CASSQVVTAENGYTF. The CDR3, as DNA: TGCGCCAGCAGCCAAGTTGTGACGGCGGAAAATGGCTACACCTTC.

This clone is a singleton in its sample. This chain links TRBV7-2 with TRBJ1-1, with a possible D match to TRBD1 (6 bases). The germline V gene encodes CDR1 SGHTA and CDR2 FQGNSA. Deletions cut 4 bases from V and 0 bases from J, with 15 bases between. CDR3 size: 16 residues. CDR3 nucleotides: TGTGCCAGCAGCTCGCTTGGGGGGCGGGTGAACACTGAAGCTTTCTTT. It specifies CASSSLGGRVNTEAFF.

J is TRBJ2-7 and V is TRBV9; D possibly uses TRBD1 or TRBD2 (5 bases each). Germline values: CDR1 SGDLS, CDR2 YYNGEE. This CDR3 comprises 12 residues. V lost 3 bases to trimming and J lost 11 bases, with 15 bases between them. The DNA for the CDR3 is TGTGCCAGCAGCGGAATAGGGGAGAGTAAGTACTTC. The encoded protein is CASSGIGESKYF.

The genes are TRBV30 and TRBJ1-6, with D unresolved. Germline V lookup: CDR1 GTSNPN, CDR2 SVGIG (reference sequence). This CDR3 is built from 14 residues. V lost 2 bases, J lost 4 bases, and 9 bases lay in between. The CDR3 region has the DNA TGTGCCTGGAGTCCTGGGTCGTATAATTCACCCCTCCACTTT. It yields the protein CAWSPGSYNSPLHF. Together with reference TRBV30 and TRBJ1-6, the CDR3 gives the full variable domain: SQTIHQWPATLVQPVGSPLSLECTVEGTSNPNLYWYRQAAGRGLQLLFYSVGIGQISSEVPQNLSASRPQDRQFILSSKKLLLSDSGFYLCAWSPGSYNSPLHFGNGTRLTVT.

The chain couples TRBV29-1 to TRBJ1-2; D perhaps matches TRBD1 (5 bases). The CDR3 has 12 amino acids. Germline V CDR1 and CDR2: SQVTM, ANQGSEA. V shed 7 bases and J shed 2 bases, with 11 bases lying between them. The CDR3 coding sequence is TGCAGCGCCTCCAGGGACAACTATGGCTACACCTTC. Protein: CSASRDNYGYTF.

The rearrangement links TRBV2 to TRBJ1-1, with D unclear. The CDR3 totals 15 residues. V was shortened by 4 bases and J by 1 base, with 13 bases between the two germline ends. Germline values: CDR1 SNHLY, CDR2 FYNNEI. CDR3 DNA: TGTGCCAGCAGTGGTCAGTCTACATGGAACACTGAAGCTTTCTTT. It specifies CASSGQSTWNTEAFF.

This clone was detected once. V usage is TRBV5-1 and J usage is TRBJ1-2; D not certain. V was pared by 5 bases and J by 5 bases, with 13 bases between. Germline CDR1 and CDR2: SGHRS and YFSETQ. This CDR3 spans 13 amino acids. The CDR3 protein is CASSREPIYGYTF. In DNA form, the CDR3 reads TGCGCCAGCAGTCGAGAACCCATTTATGGCTACACCTTC.

The rearrangement uses TRBV6-6 and TRBJ1-2; the D is unclear. The V gene's germline CDR1 is MNHNY and CDR2 SVGAGI (reference sequence). V lost 0 bases to trimming and J lost 8 bases, with 4 bases between them. CDR3 length: 11 residues. The CDR3 region is CASSYSLGYTF. The DNA for the CDR3 is TGTGCCAGCAGTTACTCTTTAGGCTACACCTTC.

This clone has only a few counts. The chain has TRBV29-1 and TRBJ1-2, with a possible D match to TRBD1 (6 bases). Looked up from germline, CDR1 is SQVTM and CDR2 is ANQGSEA. The germline V and J ends were trimmed by 2 bases and 6 bases, with 19 bases remaining between them. This CDR3 spans 15 amino acids. CDR3 amino acids: CSVEQGHFPRDGYTF. The CDR3 coding sequence is TGCAGCGTTGAACAGGGGCACTTCCCGAGGGATGGCTACACCTTC.

The genes are TRBV2 and TRBJ2-3; 11 nucleotides align to TRBD2. CDR1 is SNHLY, CDR2 FYNNEI, per germline. The CDR3 is made up of 15 amino acids. V lost 6 bases and J lost 4; bases outside the gene matches: 6. The CDR3 DNA reads as TGTGCCAGCAGCGTAACTAGCGGGGGACCAGATACGCAGTATTTT. It specifies CASSVTSGGPDTQYF.

The rearrangement joins TRBV2 to TRBJ1-2; a weak D match, TRBD1 (5 bases). The CDR3 consists of 15 residues. Between the trimmed V and J ends, which lost 6 bases and 4 bases, there was a span of 18 bases. The germline CDR1 and CDR2 sequences are SNHLY and FYNNEI. The CDR3 region is CASSRDEEKSYGYTF. The CDR3 region has the DNA TGTGCCAGCAGCCGGGACGAAGAGAAGTCCTATGGCTACACCTTC. The full variable domain, rest sourced from reference TRBV2 and TRBJ1-2, is EPEVTQTPSHQVTQMGQEVILRCVPISNHLYFYWYRQILGQKVEFLVSFYNNEISEKSEIFDDQFSVERPDGSNFTLKIRSTKLEDSAMYFCASSRDEEKSYGYTFGSGTRLTVV.